This TCR beta chain is drawn from a study of T-cell reconstitution after alpha-beta-depleted transplantation in children. Trimming removed 1 base from V and 3 bases from J, with 10 bases in between. The V gene's germline CDR1 is SGHRS and CDR2 YFSETQ. This CDR3 has 15 amino acids. TCRbeta library preparation incorporated unique molecular identifiers. TCRdb ran MiXCR on the PCR reads and lists one entry per CDR3 protein. The sample shows approximately 420,000 distinct CDR3 sequences, 11% of them seen only once. This clonotype was counted a few times. The sample consisted of PBMCs from the stem cell graft donor, taken from the stem cell graft. This receptor was taken from a human donor who donated a stem cell graft to a child with acute myeloid leukemia. V and J are TRBV5-1 and TRBJ2-2; a possible D gene is TRBD2 (5 bases). The DNA of the CDR3 is TGCGCCAGCAGCTTGTTTGAGGGATACACCGGGGAGCTGTTTTTT. Protein: CASSLFEGYTGELFF.